Presented here are 18 T cell receptor beta chains from one specimen sequenced in a study of cytomegalovirus exposure and HLA in healthy donors. TCRdb's copy holds only in-frame clones and misses some; the assay was immunoSEQ multiplex PCR. Of tens of thousands of clones in the sample, 95% to 97% were seen once. Sequencing used PBMCs. All receptors derive from a woman between 18 and 29 years old in good health and CMV-seronegative.

CDR3 sequence reads: CASSIAPGGELFF. CDR3 coding DNA: TGTGCCAGTAGTATAGCCCCCGGCGGGGAGCTGTTTTTT. This chain connects TRBV19 to TRBJ2-2, with D hard to call. Trimming cost V 1 base and J 7 bases, with 7 bases left between them. This CDR3 is built from 13 residues. Germline CDR1 reads LNHDA; CDR2 reads SQIVND (reference sequence).

The rearrangement uses TRBV4-1 and TRBJ1-2; 8 bases match TRBD1. Trimming removed 2 bases from V and 3 bases from J; junction bases left unmatched: 2. This CDR3 is 14 amino acids long. Germline values: CDR1 MGHRA, CDR2 YSYEKL. The chain's CDR3 is CASSQTGGDYGYTF. Here the CDR3 DNA reads TGCGCCAGCAGCCAAACAGGGGGAGACTATGGCTACACCTTC.

The J gene is TRBJ2-1, the V gene TRBV5-4, with a tentative D call TRBD2 (5 bases). The ends were cut back, 10 bases at V and 0 bases at J, with 14 bases in the middle. The CDR3 is 14 residues long. Germline CDR1 is SGHNT and CDR2 is YYREEE (reference sequence). The CDR3 nucleotides are TGTGCCGTACCAAAAGCGGACTCCTACAATGAGCAGTTCTTC. It encodes CAVPKADSYNEQFF.

CDR3 residues: CAISVGGYGYTF. Here the CDR3 DNA reads TGTGCCATCAGTGTTGGGGGGTATGGCTACACCTTC. The rearrangement links TRBV10-3 to TRBJ1-2; D possibly corresponds to TRBD1 (5 bases). Germline loops: CDR1 ENHRY, CDR2 SYGVKD. CDR3 length: 12 residues. V was clipped by 4 bases and J by 5 bases, with 8 bases between them.

This clone was counted between two and nine times. The chain combines TRBV2 with TRBJ1-4, with 7 nucleotides matching TRBD1. V lost 5 bases, J lost 8 bases, and 32 bases stayed unmatched. Germline V CDR1 and CDR2: SNHLY, FYNNEI. The CDR3 sequence is 22 residues long. Here the CDR3 DNA reads TGTGCCAGCAGTACCCCATGGGGACAGCTGATAACTGATGGCCCGAATTTCGAAAAACTGTTTTTT. Its protein is CASSTPWGQLITDGPNFEKLFF.

This clone was observed a single time. The chain has TRBV27 and TRBJ2-3; the match to TRBD2 covers 9 bases. V shed 3 bases, J shed 5 bases, and the junction held 12 bases outside the gene matches. This CDR3 comprises 17 residues. The germline CDR1 and CDR2 sequences are MNHEY and SMNVEV (reference sequence). In DNA, the CDR3 is TGTGCCAGCAGTTTGGTTAGCGGGAGACCCATAGGAGATACGCAGTATTTT. Its translation is CASSLVSGRPIGDTQYF.

Only a few counts were recorded for this clone. The chain links TRBV4-1 to TRBJ2-7, with TRBD2 matching over 7 bases. The CDR3 is made up of 16 amino acids. The junction had 10 bases not matched to a gene; V was cut back by 1 base and J by 4 bases. Germline V CDR1 and CDR2: MGHRA, YSYEKL. The CDR3 DNA reads TGCGCCAGCAGCCAAGTTGTAACTAGCGCCCTGTACGAGCAGTACTTC. The encoded protein is CASSQVVTSALYEQYF.

This clone was detected only once. The chain joins TRBV6-5 to TRBJ1-1; D uncertain. Germline CDR1 reads MNHEY; CDR2 reads SVGAGI. Deletions cut 6 bases from V and 8 bases from J, with 10 bases between. This CDR3 has 11 amino acids. CDR3 coding DNA: TGTGCCAGCAGCCACGGGTCAGAAGCTTTCTTT. Translation gives CASSHGSEAFF.

The chain links TRBV7-3 to TRBJ2-1, with 8 bases matching TRBD1. The J segment lost 8 bases and the V segment lost 5 bases, leaving 14 bases of the junction unmatched. The germline V gene has CDR1 SGHTA and CDR2 FQGTGA. The CDR3 consists of 16 residues. Here the CDR3 reads CASSAQGGRGPDEQFF. CDR3 nucleotide sequence: TGTGCCAGCAGCGCCCAGGGTGGCAGGGGGCCGGATGAGCAGTTCTTC.

The chain carries TRBV25-1 and TRBJ2-1; D uncertain. CDR3 length: 13 amino acids. The ends were cut back, 4 bases at V and 3 bases at J, with 7 bases in the middle. Germline V CDR1 and CDR2: MGHDK, SYGVNS. CDR3 nucleotide sequence: TGTGCCAGCAGTGTTCCCGGCTACAATGAGCAGTTCTTC. This codes for CASSVPGYNEQFF.

The CDR3 region has the DNA TGTGCCATCAGTGGGGGTCGGACTAGCGGCTCCTCCTACGAGCAGTACTTC. Its protein product is CAISGGRTSGSSYEQYF. The chain carries TRBV10-3 and TRBJ2-7; 10 nucleotides align to TRBD2. After removal of 4 bases from V and 0 bases from J, the junction contained 9 bases not matched to a gene. This CDR3 region has 17 residues. Germline-derived CDR1 and CDR2 are ENHRY and SYGVKD.

This clone was counted a single time. The chain combines TRBV7-3 with TRBJ2-1; 12 positions agree with TRBD2. J was trimmed by 8 bases and V by 5 bases; bases with no gene match: 7. This CDR3 comprises 15 residues. Germline assignment: CDR1 SGHTA and CDR2 FQGTGA. CDR3 protein: CASSKGASGGDEQFF. In nucleotides, the CDR3 is TGTGCCAGCAGCAAAGGGGCTAGCGGGGGGGATGAGCAGTTCTTC.

The chain employs TRBV7-3 and TRBJ2-6; the D gene is possibly TRBD2 (6 bases). The CDR3 is made up of 18 amino acids. Trimming shortened V by 1 base and J by 2 bases, and 15 bases separated the two germline ends. Germline CDR1 and CDR2: SGHTA and FQGTGA. DNA for the CDR3: TGTGCCAGCAGCTTAATCAGGGCCCGGGGGACTGGGGCCAACGTCCTGACTTTC. Translation gives CASSLIRARGTGANVLTF.

This clone was seen a single time. The rearrangement links TRBV19 to TRBJ1-5; the D gene is possibly TRBD1 (5 bases). The CDR3 contains 14 residues. The V gene's germline CDR1 is LNHDA and CDR2 SQIVND (reference sequence). Trimming pared 7 bases from V and 0 bases from J, leaving 10 bases between. The CDR3 sequence is CASTGGGSNQPQHF. CDR3 nucleotides: TGTGCCAGTACTGGCGGGGGTAGCAATCAGCCCCAGCATTTT.

The chain links TRBV28 to TRBJ2-7; TRBD2 matches at 8 bases. CDR1 is MDHEN, CDR2 SYDVKM, per germline. V was pared by 2 bases and J by 2 bases, with 5 bases of the junction left unmatched. The CDR3 is 15 amino acids. CDR3 in amino acids: CASSLGGTRAYEQYF. Written as DNA, the CDR3 is TGTGCCAGCAGTTTAGGTGGGACTAGAGCCTACGAGCAGTACTTC.

This clone was counted between two and nine times. The chain has TRBV6-4 and TRBJ2-3; TRBD2 matches 10 bases. In germline, CDR1 is MRHNA, CDR2 SNTAGT. This CDR3 comprises 14 residues. J lost 4 bases, V lost 2 bases, and 0 bases had no gene match. The CDR3 sequence: CASSDGTSADTQYF. The CDR3 bases are TGTGCCAGCAGTGACGGGACTAGCGCAGATACGCAGTATTTT.

DNA of the CDR3: TGTGCCAGCAGTGAGCACAGGGGGATGGGGGAGCAGTACTTC. Its protein is CASSEHRGMGEQYF. The chain carries TRBV25-1 and TRBJ2-7; 8 bases are a match to TRBD1. CDR3 length: 14 residues. From germline, CDR1 is MGHDK and CDR2 SYGVNS. J gave up 7 bases and V 3 bases, and 8 bases lay outside the gene matches.

The rearrangement uses TRBV7-8 and TRBJ2-7; possible D gene TRBD2, 6 bases. V lost 5 bases and J 9 bases, leaving 14 bases between the germline ends. The CDR3 runs to 12 residues. Germline V gene lookup returns CDR1 SGHVS and CDR2 FQNEAQ. The CDR3 loop reads CASSPVGGRQYF. CDR3 in DNA: TGTGCCAGCAGCCCAGTGGGGGGTCGGCAGTACTTC.